Listed here is a single TCR beta chain. Antigen specificity is unknown. The data originate from a study of T cell responses to AZD1222 COVID-19 vaccine. Regarding the study as a whole: Spike-specific TCR breadth rose after two AZD1222 doses, and depth rose as well. Repertoires were obtained solely post-peak T cell response. Among those given AZD1222, only six were seropositive at baseline. There were vaccine-associated CD4 TCRs across spike, dominant at 160-218 and 743-854.

Data came from immunoSEQ multiplex PCR; TCRdb stores just in-frame clones and leaves some out. The top ten clones hold about 3% of a sample with 130,000 to 150,000 clones, 90% of them seen once. The clonotype was recovered from an adult in good health. The sequences come from peripheral blood, collected on day 0 of AZD1222 vaccination.

CDR3 residues: CASSLDRSLGNQPQHF. CDR3 DNA sequence: TGTGCCAGCAGTTTAGATCGGAGCTTGGGCAATCAGCCCCAGCATTTT. The V gene is TRBV27, the J gene TRBJ1-5; D call uncertain. CDR3 length: 16 amino acids. Per germline, CDR1 MNHEY and CDR2 SMNVEV (reference sequence). With 2 bases removed from V and 2 bases from J, the gap between germline ends came to 13 bases.